Described below is a single T cell receptor (beta chain) sequence and its context. Antigen: not known. Original data processing: Building a distant-metastasis classifier for papillary thyroid cancer drew on CDR3 differences across clinicopathological groups. TCRdb re-clonotyped the PCR reads through MiXCR. The V and J calls and clone size come from TCRdb's table, not from the authors' own analysis. The sample records around 40,000 clones, about a sixth being singletons. Thyroid surgery was performed in patients who had received no treatment beforehand. This record comes from a study of metastatic and nonmetastatic thyroid tumors. About the research overall: Repertoire comparisons spanned blood and tumor or nodule tissue from malignant and benign thyroid patients.

The germline gives CDR1 SGHDN, CDR2 FVKESK. V lost 2 bases to trimming and J lost 2 bases, with 7 bases between them. CDR3 size: 14 residues. Study-level findings and limits: In blood and tumor, TCR beta diversity was reportedly significantly higher in malignant thyroid tumors than in benign nodules.

The sequencing sample was made of blood. The TCR originated in a male donor with papillary thyroid cancer or a benign thyroid nodule (not recorded which). Some clones in this sample may be carry-over from other donors' samples. The chain has TRBV14 and TRBJ1-3, with a possible D match to TRBD1 (5 bases). CDR3 nucleotides: TGTGCCAGCAGCCAACAGGGAGCTGGAAACACCATATATTTT. Its translation: CASSQQGAGNTIYF.